The 14 T cell receptor beta chains below all came from one sample that was sequenced in a study of identical twins. MiXCR, applied by TCRdb to the 5' RACE reads, yields one record per CDR3 protein. The sample has approximately 500,000 distinct CDR3 sequences, roughly 24% seen once. This same sample was also part of a study on T cells expressing NK-cell markers.

Sequenced input: CD4+ T cells sorted from blood. The receptors derive from a woman between 18 and 29 years old in good health.

The rearrangement joins TRBV20-1 to TRBJ2-1; D is unresolved. Between the trimmed V and J ends, which lost 6 bases and 1 base, there was a span of 13 bases. The CDR3 has 14 residues. The germline gives CDR1 DFQATT, CDR2 SNEGSKA (reference sequence). CDR3 bases: TGCAGTGCCCGGACGAGTTATTCCTACAATGAGCAGTTCTTC. Residues: CSARTSYSYNEQFF.

The chain links TRBV20-1 to TRBJ1-4; D gene ambiguous. Germline V gene sequence: CDR1 DFQATT, CDR2 SNEGSKA (reference sequence). The V end lost 1 base, the J end lost 0 bases, and 6 bases lay between the germline ends. The CDR3 runs to 14 residues. DNA for the CDR3: TGCAGTGCTAGAGCCTCCTCAACTAATGAAAAACTGTTTTTT. This gives the protein CSARASSTNEKLFF.

The chain combines TRBV7-2 with TRBJ2-5; a possible D gene is TRBD2 (6 bases). With 3 bases removed from V and 5 bases from J, the gap between germline ends came to 13 bases. The CDR3 totals 14 residues. Per the germline V gene, CDR1 is SGHTA and CDR2 is FQGNSA. The CDR3 sequence: CASSLGVGGETQYF. CDR3 in DNA: TGTGCCAGCAGCTTGGGGGTAGGAGGGGAGACCCAGTACTTC.

The DNA for the CDR3 is TGTGCCACCAGCAGACTAGCCGGGACCCAGTACTTC. It translates to CATSRLAGTQYF. V gene TRBV15 combines with J gene TRBJ2-5, with a tentative D call TRBD2 (5 bases). The CDR3 length is 12 residues. The V gene lost 2 bases and the J gene lost 7 bases, with 8 bases spanning the gap. CDR1 is LNHNV, CDR2 YYDKDF, per germline (reference sequence).

V and J are TRBV5-5 and TRBJ2-5; no firm D call. CDR3 size: 16 residues. CDR1 SGHKS and CDR2 YYEKEE come from the germline V gene (reference sequence). Trimming removed 0 bases at V and 1 base at J, with 13 bases between. The CDR3 sequence is CASSLVSFWGQETQYF. The CDR3, as DNA: TGTGCCAGCAGCTTGGTTTCCTTTTGGGGCCAAGAGACCCAGTACTTC.

This chain links TRBV7-2 with TRBJ2-7; D remains ambiguous. Germline V gives CDR1 SGHTA, CDR2 FQGNSA. The CDR3 spans 11 residues. Trimming removed 5 bases at V and 6 bases at J, with 8 bases between. CDR3 bases: TGTGCCAGCAGCACGACCTTCGAGCAGTACTTC. It encodes CASSTTFEQYF.

V usage is TRBV15 and J usage is TRBJ2-1; 12 nucleotides agree with TRBD2. This CDR3 has 18 residues. Germline assignment: CDR1 LNHNV and CDR2 YYDKDF (reference sequence). Losses at the gene ends were 2 bases for V and 8 bases for J; bases not matched to a gene: 13. CDR3: CATSRRFVRTSGNHEQFF. DNA for the CDR3: TGTGCCACCAGCAGAAGGTTTGTCAGGACTAGCGGGAACCATGAGCAGTTCTTC.

The gene calls are TRBV18 and TRBJ2-3, with D perhaps TRBD1 (5 bases). The germline V gene has CDR1 KGHSH and CDR2 LQKENI. The CDR3 length is 15 residues. The germline V and J ends were trimmed by 6 bases and 8 bases, with 21 bases remaining between them. The CDR3: CASSVRVKPLSTQYF. In DNA form, the CDR3 reads TGTGCCAGCTCGGTCAGGGTCAAACCCCTGAGTACGCAGTATTTT.

In this sample, this clonotype turned up a few times. The chain is built from TRBV20-1 and TRBJ2-7, with 10 bases matching TRBD1. Germline values: CDR1 DFQATT, CDR2 SNEGSKA (reference sequence). The CDR3 runs 15 residues. Trimming cost V 1 base and J 1 base; bases outside gene matches: 4. The CDR3 bases are TGCAGTGCTAGAGCTCCGGGACAGGGGTCCTACGAGCAGTACTTC. Its protein product is CSARAPGQGSYEQYF.

The CDR3 is CASSLSESYEQYF. In DNA, the CDR3 is TGCGCCAGCAGCTTGTCAGAGTCCTACGAGCAGTACTTC. This chain connects TRBV5-1 to TRBJ2-7; unclear D gene. From germline, CDR1 is SGHRS and CDR2 YFSETQ. The CDR3 is made up of 13 amino acids. V gave up 1 base and J gave up 1 base, with 6 bases separating them.

This clonotype was observed at least ten times. The chain is built from TRBV20-1 and TRBJ2-5; D may be TRBD1 or TRBD2 (6 bases each). The CDR3 contains 15 residues. Germline CDR1 reads DFQATT; CDR2 reads SNEGSKA (reference sequence). Trimming shortened V by 5 bases and J by 1 base, and 17 bases separated the two germline ends. Written as DNA, the CDR3 is TGCAGTGCTGCCCGAGGGGGGAGCCTCCAAGAGACCCAGTACTTC. Amino acid sequence: CSAARGGSLQETQYF.

This chain uses TRBV5-1 with TRBJ2-3; 11 positions match TRBD1. Per germline, CDR1 SGHRS and CDR2 YFSETQ. J was trimmed by 4 bases and V by 4 bases; bases with no gene match: 5. The CDR3 is made up of 15 amino acids. The CDR3 sequence: CASSPDRGRADTQYF. For the CDR3, the DNA is TGCGCCAGCAGCCCGGACAGGGGGCGGGCAGATACGCAGTATTTT.

A few counts support this clonotype. This chain uses TRBV6-5 with TRBJ2-6; D remains unclear. Germline V CDR1 and CDR2: MNHEY, SVGAGI. Between the trimmed V and J ends, which lost 5 bases and 0 bases, there was a span of 5 bases. The CDR3 covers 14 residues. The CDR3 loop reads CASSNPSGANVLTF. The CDR3 DNA reads as TGTGCCAGCAGTAACCCCTCTGGGGCCAACGTCCTGACTTTC.

The V call is TRBV20-1, the J call TRBJ2-1; D is unclear. Trimming shortened V by 6 bases and J by 4 bases, and 13 bases separated the two germline ends. Germline V gene sequence: CDR1 DFQATT, CDR2 SNEGSKA (reference sequence). This CDR3 is built from 13 residues. The CDR3 region has the DNA TGCAGTGCCACCCCTAGTTGGTACAATGAGCAGTTCTTC. Translating gives CSATPSWYNEQFF.